The rows below give T cell receptor beta chains drawn from one sample of a study of PD-L1 blockade in urothelial cancer. Generated by immunoSEQ multiplex PCR, the TCRdb table keeps only in-frame clones and is missing some. This sample has approximately 48,000 clones; 87% occur once, and the top ten carry 14% to 15%. The sample consisted of PBMCs, taken around atezolizumab (anti-PD-L1) treatment. These receptors were taken from a woman aged 60-70 years with urothelial cancer. The CDR3 runs from the conserved cysteine through the conserved F or W. The D gene is left open where the match is weak. Clone size is not always given. Where it is, it says once, few, many or a class for expanded clones.

TRBJ2-5	-	-	TRBV7-2	CASSLSLRNQETQYF	TGTGCCAGCAGCTTAAGTCTGAGGAATCAAGAGACCCAGTACTTC
TRBJ1-1	-	-	TRBV7-9	CASSLAPMVTVNTEAFF	TGTGCCAGCAGCTTAGCACCAATGGTCACGGTGAACACTGAAGCTTTCTTT
TRBJ2-7	-	-	TRBV6-5	CASSRGDLSSGQYF	TGTGCCAGCAGCAGAGGTGACCTCTCGTCGGGGCAGTACTTC
TRBJ2-4	-	TRBD2	TRBV7-2	CASSLLAGGGASRVQYF	TGTGCCAGCAGCCTCCTAGCGGGGGGCGGAGCGAGTCGAGTTCAGTACTTC
TRBJ2-3	-	-	TRBV27	CASSLSGRVMSTDTQYF	TGTGCCAGCAGCTTATCTGGCAGGGTGATGAGCACAGATACGCAGTATTTT
TRBJ2-3	-	-	TRBV7-5	CARSSPNIIAITDTQYF	TGTGCCAGAAGCTCGCCAAATATAATAGCAATCACAGATACGCAGTATTTT
TRBJ2-5	-	TRBD1	TRBV10-3	CAIRGTPGQGRETQYF	TGTGCCATCAGGGGCACACCGGGACAGGGGAGGGAGACCCAGTACTTC
TRBJ1-4	-	-	TRBV7-2	CASSLDGRINEKLFF	TGTGCCAGCAGCTTAGATGGCAGGATTAATGAAAAACTGTTTTTT
TRBJ2-7	few	-	TRBV19	CASSTAGAYEQYF	TGTGCCAGTAGTACGGCAGGGGCCTACGAGCAGTACTTC
TRBJ2-6	-	-	TRBV7-6	CASSSLSHTTSGANVLTF	TGTGCCAGCAGCTCCCTCTCCCATACTACCTCTGGGGCCAACGTCCTGACTTTC
TRBJ2-7	-	TRBD2	TRBV9	CASSPGTSGTRWTLYEQYF	TGTGCCAGCAGCCCGGGGACTAGCGGGACCCGGTGGACTTTATACGAGCAGTACTTC
TRBJ2-1	-	-	TRBV6-4	CASSSTSSYNEQFF	TGTGCCAGCAGTTCTACGAGCTCCTACAATGAGCAGTTCTTC
TRBJ2-3	-	TRBD2	TRBV6-6	CASWTSGGVTDTQYF	TGTGCCAGCTGGACTAGCGGGGGGGTTACAGATACGCAGTATTTT
TRBJ1-4	-	-	TRBV9	CASSVAGGLRGEKLFF	TGTGCCAGCAGCGTAGCTGGGGGACTACGGGGTGAAAAACTGTTTTTT
TRBJ2-1	-	TRBD1	TRBV5-4	CASSGRDRGRNEQFF	TGTGCCAGCAGCGGGAGGGACAGGGGGCGCAATGAGCAGTTCTTC
TRBJ2-1	-	TRBD2	TRBV5-4	CASTQRGSYNEQFF	TGTGCCAGCACCCAGCGGGGGTCCTACAATGAGCAGTTCTTC